The rows below give T cell receptor beta chains drawn from one sample of a study of cytomegalovirus exposure and HLA in healthy donors. Method: immunoSEQ multiplex PCR; TCRdb's copy keeps in-frame clones and lacks some. The sample consists of some 140,000 clones, roughly 70% of them appearing once. What was sequenced was PBMCs. These receptors were taken from a man under 40 in good health and CMV-seronegative. Both conserved end residues are part of each CDR3. D genes are given only for firm matches. Size is stated for part of the rows, as once, few or many counts, or as a class when the clone is expanded.

j_gene | abundance | d_gene | v_gene | CDR3nt | CDR3aa
TRBJ2-7 | . | TRBD1 | TRBV6-5 | TGTGCCAGCAGATCCGGGACAGGGCCCTACGAGCAGTACTTC | CASRSGTGPYEQYF
TRBJ2-5 | . | . | TRBV4-1 | TGCGCCAGCAGCCAAGATCTTGGCGGGGATTTGGAGACCCAGTACTTC | CASSQDLGGDLETQYF
TRBJ1-2 | . | TRBD1 | TRBV6-5 | TGTGCCAGCAGATCTCCGGGACAGGGATTTGGCTACACCTTC | CASRSPGQGFGYTF
TRBJ2-7 | . | . | TRBV12-5 | TGTGCTAGTGACTCGGGACTGCGAGGGACCTACGAGCAGTACTTC | CASDSGLRGTYEQYF
TRBJ1-1 | . | . | TRBV28 | TGTGCCAGCAGTAAGGACATCCTCATGAACACTGAAGCTTTCTTT | CASSKDILMNTEAFF
TRBJ2-4 | . | TRBD1 | TRBV28 | TGTGCCAGCAGTCTAAGGGTCCGGGACAGCCTTCGGTACTTC | CASSLRVRDSLRYF
TRBJ2-3 | . | . | TRBV18 | TGTGCCAGCTCACCTTTAGGAGAGAACACAGATACGCAGTATTTT | CASSPLGENTDTQYF
TRBJ1-1 | . | . | TRBV4-2 | TGTGCCAGCAGCTGGGGAGGGAACACTGAAGCTTTCTTT | CASSWGGNTEAFF
TRBJ1-6 | once | TRBD1 | TRBV5-6 | TGTGCCAGCAGCCCTAGGACAGGGGTTAATTCACCCCTCCACTTT | CASSPRTGVNSPLHF
TRBJ2-1 | once | TRBD1 | TRBV10-3 | TGTGCCACATCTTCGACAGGGGGTGGAGATGAGCAGTTCTTC | CATSSTGGGDEQFF